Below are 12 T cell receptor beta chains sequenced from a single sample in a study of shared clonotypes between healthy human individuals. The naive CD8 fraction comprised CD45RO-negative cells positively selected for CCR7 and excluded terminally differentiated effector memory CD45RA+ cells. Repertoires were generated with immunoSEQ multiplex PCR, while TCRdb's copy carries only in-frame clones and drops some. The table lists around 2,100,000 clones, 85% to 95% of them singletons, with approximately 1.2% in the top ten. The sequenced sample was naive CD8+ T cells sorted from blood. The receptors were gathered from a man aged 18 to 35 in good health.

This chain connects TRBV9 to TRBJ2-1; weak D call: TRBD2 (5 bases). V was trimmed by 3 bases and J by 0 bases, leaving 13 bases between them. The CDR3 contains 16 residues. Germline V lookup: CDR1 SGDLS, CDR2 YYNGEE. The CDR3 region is CASSAHRGSSYNEQFF. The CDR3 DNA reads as TGTGCCAGCAGCGCGCACAGAGGGTCCTCCTACAATGAGCAGTTCTTC.

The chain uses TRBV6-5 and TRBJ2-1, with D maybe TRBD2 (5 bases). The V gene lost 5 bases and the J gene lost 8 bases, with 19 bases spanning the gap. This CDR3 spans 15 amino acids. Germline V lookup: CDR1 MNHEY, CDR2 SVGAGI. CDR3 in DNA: TGTGCCAGCAGTACCTTCCCCGGGAAGACCGATGAGCAGTTCTTC. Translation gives CASSTFPGKTDEQFF.

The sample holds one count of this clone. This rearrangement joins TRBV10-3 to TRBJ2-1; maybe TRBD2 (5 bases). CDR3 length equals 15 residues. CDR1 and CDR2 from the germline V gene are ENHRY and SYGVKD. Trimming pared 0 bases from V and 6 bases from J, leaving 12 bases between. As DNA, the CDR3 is TGTGCCATCAGTGAGTCTGCGGGTACGGGCAATGAGCAGTTCTTC. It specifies CAISESAGTGNEQFF.

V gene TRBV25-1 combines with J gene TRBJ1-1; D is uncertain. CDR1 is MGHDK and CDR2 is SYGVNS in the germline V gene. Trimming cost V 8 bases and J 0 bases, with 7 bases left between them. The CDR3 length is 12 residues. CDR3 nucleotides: TGTGCCAGCGGACCGATGAACACTGAAGCTTTCTTT. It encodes CASGPMNTEAFF.

The CDR3 nucleotides read TGTGCCAGCAGTCGATATAGCGGGGGGGCAAATCATGAGCAGTTCTTC. Translation: CASSRYSGGANHEQFF. V gene TRBV7-9 combines with J gene TRBJ2-1, with 11 bases matching TRBD2. V was clipped by 6 bases and J by 8 bases; unmatched bases: 12. Germline values: CDR1 SEHNR, CDR2 FQNEAQ (reference sequence). The CDR3 covers 16 residues.

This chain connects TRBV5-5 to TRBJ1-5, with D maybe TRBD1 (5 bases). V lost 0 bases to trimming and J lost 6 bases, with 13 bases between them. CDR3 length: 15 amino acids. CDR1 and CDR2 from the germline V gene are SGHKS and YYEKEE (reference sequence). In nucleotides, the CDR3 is TGTGCCAGCAGCTTGGTAGGGCAGGGAATTCAGCCCCAGCATTTT. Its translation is CASSLVGQGIQPQHF.

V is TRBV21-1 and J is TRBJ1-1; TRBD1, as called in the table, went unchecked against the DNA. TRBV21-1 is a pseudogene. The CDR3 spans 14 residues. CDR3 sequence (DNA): TGTGCCAGCAGCAAAATGGACAGATACACTGAAGCTTTCTTT. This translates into CASSKMDRYTEAFF.

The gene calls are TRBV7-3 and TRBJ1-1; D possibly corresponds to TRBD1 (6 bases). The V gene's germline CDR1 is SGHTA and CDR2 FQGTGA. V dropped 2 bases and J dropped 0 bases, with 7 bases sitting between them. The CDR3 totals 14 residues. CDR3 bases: TGTGCCAGCAGCTTATCAGGGGTGAACACTGAAGCTTTCTTT. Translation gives CASSLSGVNTEAFF. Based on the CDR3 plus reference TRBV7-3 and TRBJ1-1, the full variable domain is GAGVSQTPSNKVTEKGKYVELRCDPISGHTALYWYRQSLGQGPEFLIYFQGTGAADDSGLPNDRFFAVRPEGSVSTLKIQRTERGDSAVYLCASSLSGVNTEAFFGQGTRLTVV.

The CDR3 DNA follows: TGTGCCACCATACCAGGGAGCTCCTACAATGAGCAGTTCTTC. Its protein is CATIPGSSYNEQFF. V gene TRBV19 combines with J gene TRBJ2-1; the D gene could be TRBD1 or TRBD2 (5 bases each). Between the trimmed V and J ends, which lost 10 bases and 0 bases, there was a span of 13 bases. From germline, CDR1 is LNHDA and CDR2 SQIVND (reference sequence). This CDR3 spans 14 amino acids.

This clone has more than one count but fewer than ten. Written as DNA, the CDR3 is TGTGCCAGCAGCTTAGGCTCGTCCGATGAGCAGTTCTTC. It translates to CASSLGSSDEQFF. V and J are TRBV7-9 and TRBJ2-1; D gene ambiguous. The germline V and J ends were trimmed by 1 base and 8 bases, with 9 bases remaining between them. CDR3 length equals 13 residues. The germline V gene encodes CDR1 SEHNR and CDR2 FQNEAQ (reference sequence).

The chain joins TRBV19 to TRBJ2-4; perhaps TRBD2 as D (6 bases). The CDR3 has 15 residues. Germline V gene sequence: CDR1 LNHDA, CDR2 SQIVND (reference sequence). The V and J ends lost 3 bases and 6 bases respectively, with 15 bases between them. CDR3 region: CASSIYGGTGNIQYF. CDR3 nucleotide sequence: TGTGCCAGTAGTATCTATGGCGGGACGGGAAACATTCAGTACTTC.

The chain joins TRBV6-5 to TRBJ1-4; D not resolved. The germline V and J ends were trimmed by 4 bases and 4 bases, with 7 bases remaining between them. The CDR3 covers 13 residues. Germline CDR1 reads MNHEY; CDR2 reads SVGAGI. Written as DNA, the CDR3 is TGTGCCAGCAGTTTGGACGGTAATGAAAAACTGTTTTTT. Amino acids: CASSLDGNEKLFF.